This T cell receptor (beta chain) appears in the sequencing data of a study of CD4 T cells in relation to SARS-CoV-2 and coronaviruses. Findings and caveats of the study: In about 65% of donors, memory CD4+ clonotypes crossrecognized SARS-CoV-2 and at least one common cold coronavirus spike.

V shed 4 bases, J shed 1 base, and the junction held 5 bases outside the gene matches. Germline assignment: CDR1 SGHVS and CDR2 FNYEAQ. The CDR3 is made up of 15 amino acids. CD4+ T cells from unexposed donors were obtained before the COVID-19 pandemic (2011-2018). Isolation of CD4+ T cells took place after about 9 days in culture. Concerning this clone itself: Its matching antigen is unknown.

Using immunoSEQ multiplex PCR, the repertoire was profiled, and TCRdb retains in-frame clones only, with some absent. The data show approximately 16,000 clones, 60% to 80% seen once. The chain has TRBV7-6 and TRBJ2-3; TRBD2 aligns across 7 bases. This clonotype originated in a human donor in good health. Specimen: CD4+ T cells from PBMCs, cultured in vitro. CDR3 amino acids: CASSSLAGGTDTQYF. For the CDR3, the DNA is TGTGCCAGCAGCTCCTTAGCGGGCGGCACAGATACGCAGTATTTT.